The source of this T cell receptor beta chain is a study of T cell repertoires in cytomegalovirus infection. General study points: HLA-C-restricted CMV-specific TCR beta clonotypes prevailed in the ex vivo response.

Per germline, CDR1 MDHEN and CDR2 SYDVKM. Trimming took 6 bases from V and 5 from J; bases not matched to a gene: 13. The CDR3 covers 17 residues. TCRdb reprocessed the reads with MiXCR, giving one entry per CDR3 protein. The sample has some 480,000 distinct CDR3 sequences, about 33% seen once. A remark on this clonotype: What it binds is not known.

This clonotype originated in a human donor in good health (CMV status not recorded). Some clones in this sample may be carry-over from other donors' samples. The sample consisted of cultured PBMCs, taken from culture after CMV antigen stimulation. The chain links TRBV28 to TRBJ1-6; TRBD1 aligns across 7 bases. CDR3 in amino acids: CASSRPRSGTDNSPLHF. The CDR3 bases are TGTGCCAGCAGCCGCCCCCGTAGCGGGACAGATAATTCACCCCTCCACTTT.